The 32 T cell receptor beta chains presented below share a single source sample, sequenced in a study of blood T cell repertoires in COVID-19. Libraries were prepared by immunoSEQ multiplex PCR; TCRdb keeps only in-frame clonotypes and omits some of them. The table lists tens of thousands of clones, about 80% of them singletons. Material for sequencing was peripheral blood. These receptor sequences come from a man aged 65-85 years with acute or convalescent COVID-19.

This clone was detected only once. This chain uses TRBV19 with TRBJ1-4; 8 positions agree with TRBD1. With 3 bases clipped from V and 5 bases from J, the junction kept 11 bases outside the gene matches. Germline CDR1 reads LNHDA; CDR2 reads SQIVND (reference sequence). This CDR3 has 17 residues. The CDR3: CASSISPQGARNEKLFF. The CDR3, as DNA: TGTGCCAGTAGTATTTCACCTCAGGGGGCGAGGAATGAAAAACTGTTTTTT.

The chain uses TRBV6-6 and TRBJ1-1; possibly TRBD1 for D (5 bases). The germline V and J ends were trimmed by 6 bases and 5 bases, with 13 bases remaining between them. Germline V gives CDR1 MNHNY, CDR2 SVGAGI (reference sequence). The CDR3 is made up of 13 amino acids. The CDR3 region is CASSPGGATEAFF. For the CDR3, the DNA is TGTGCCAGCAGCCCCGGAGGGGCGACTGAAGCTTTCTTT.

The gene calls are TRBV30 and TRBJ1-4; D not resolved. V gave up 6 bases and J gave up 4 bases, with 12 bases separating them. CDR3 length: 13 residues. Per germline, CDR1 GTSNPN and CDR2 SVGIG (reference sequence). This chain's CDR3 is CACSLRLNEKLFF. The CDR3 bases are TGTGCCTGTAGCCTTAGGCTTAATGAAAAACTGTTTTTT. Supplemented by reference TRBV30 and TRBJ1-4, the full variable domain reads SQTIHQWPATLVQPVGSPLSLECTVEGTSNPNLYWYRQAAGRGLQLLFYSVGIGQISSEVPQNLSASRPQDRQFILSSKKLLLSDSGFYLCACSLRLNEKLFFGSGTQLSVL.

The chain employs TRBV3-1 (or the pseudogene TRBV3-2) and TRBJ1-1; TRBD1 agrees at 9 bases. With V trimmed by 5 bases and J by 6 bases, 7 bases remained unmatched. Germline values: CDR1 LGHDT, CDR2 YNNKEL (reference sequence). The CDR3 runs to 14 residues. CDR3 loop: CASSWTGARAEAFF. CDR3 nucleotides: TGTGCCAGCAGCTGGACAGGGGCTCGCGCTGAAGCTTTCTTT.

This clone was observed a few times. This chain uses TRBV5-1 with TRBJ1-1; D unclear. V was pared by 1 base and J by 8 bases, with 12 bases between. This CDR3 has 13 residues. Germline V lookup: CDR1 SGHRS, CDR2 YFSETQ. DNA of the CDR3: TGCGCCAGCAGCTTGCAACCTACAGTAGAAGCTTTCTTT. It yields the protein CASSLQPTVEAFF.

The V call is TRBV4-2, the J call TRBJ2-3; TRBD1 might be the D (6 bases). V was trimmed by 5 bases and J by 5 bases, leaving 14 bases between them. This CDR3 has 14 amino acids. Germline V gives CDR1 LGHNA, CDR2 YNFKEQ. CDR3 nucleotide sequence: TGTGCCAGCAGCTTTCGACAGGCTGAAGATACGCAGTATTTT. This codes for CASSFRQAEDTQYF.

In nucleotides, the CDR3 is TGTGCCAGCAGCCGGAGCGGGAGTTCCTACAATGAGCAGTTCTTC. Encoded protein: CASSRSGSSYNEQFF. This chain connects TRBV6-2 or TRBV6-3 to TRBJ2-1, with 8 nucleotides matching TRBD2. The germline gives CDR1 MNHEY, CDR2 SVGEGT. The V gene end was trimmed by 6 bases and the J gene end by 1 base; junction bases not matched to a gene: 5. The CDR3 runs 15 residues.

J is TRBJ2-2 and V is TRBV7-2; 7 nucleotides align to TRBD1. Looked up from germline, CDR1 is SGHTA and CDR2 is FQGNSA. CDR3 length: 15 residues. Trimming took 6 bases from V and 3 from J; bases not matched to a gene: 7. CDR3 nucleotide sequence: TGTGCCAGCAGTCCGGACAGGACATACACCGGGGAGCTGTTTTTT. This translates into CASSPDRTYTGELFF.

This clone has just one count. The CDR3 bases are TGTGCCAGCGGGGGGAGGTACGGGAAGAATGAAAAACTGTTTTTT. It is translated as CASGGRYGKNEKLFF. The chain recombines TRBV7-2 with TRBJ1-4; weak D call: TRBD1 (5 bases). The CDR3 totals 15 residues. V lost 8 bases, J lost 5 bases, and 18 bases lay in between. The germline CDR1 and CDR2 sequences are SGHTA and FQGNSA.

The genes are TRBV28 and TRBJ2-3; a weak D match, TRBD2 (6 bases). V was cut by 8 bases and J by 0 bases, with 12 bases left in between. The CDR3 contains 14 residues. Germline V CDR1 and CDR2: MDHEN, SYDVKM. In nucleotides, the CDR3 is TGTGCCAGCTCAAGACTAGGAAGCACAGATACGCAGTATTTT. Its protein is CASSRLGSTDTQYF.

The DNA for the CDR3 is TGTGCCAGCAGCACCACGGGACAGCCCGGAAACACCATATATTTT. Protein sequence: CASSTTGQPGNTIYF. The V call is TRBV6-5, the J call TRBJ1-3; 7 nucleotides match TRBD1. Germline loops: CDR1 MNHEY, CDR2 SVGAGI. CDR3 length equals 15 residues. V dropped 6 bases and J dropped 4; count of bases not matched to a gene: 9.

The CDR3: CASSRSQRVAFF. In DNA, the CDR3 is TGTGCCAGCAGTCGGAGCCAACGAGTAGCTTTCTTT. The J gene is TRBJ1-1, the V gene TRBV28, with D uncertain. The V end lost 5 bases, the J end lost 10 bases, and 14 bases lay between the germline ends. The CDR3 consists of 12 residues. Germline V gene data show CDR1 as MDHEN and CDR2 as SYDVKM.

This clone was seen just once. The V and J genes are TRBV5-6 and TRBJ1-2, with 10 bases aligning to TRBD1. Germline loops: CDR1 SGHDT, CDR2 YYEEEE. The CDR3 is made up of 12 amino acids. Trimming removed 7 bases from V and 3 bases from J; junction bases left unmatched: 0. CDR3 sequence reads: CASGQGDYGYTF. The CDR3 DNA reads TGTGCCAGCGGACAGGGGGACTATGGCTACACCTTC.

The chain couples TRBV5-1 to TRBJ1-2, with D possibly matching TRBD1 (6 bases). Germline V CDR1 and CDR2: SGHRS, YFSETQ. The CDR3 loop spans 15 amino acids. V lost 3 bases to trimming and J lost 0 bases, with 12 bases between them. This CDR3 reads CASSSGQRANYGYTF. DNA for the CDR3: TGCGCCAGCAGCTCAGGACAGAGAGCTAACTATGGCTACACCTTC.

This clone was recorded a few times. The chain links TRBV28 to TRBJ1-4; 7 nucleotides line up with TRBD1. Trimming at V came to 6 bases and at J to 1 base, leaving 5 bases not matched to a gene. Germline-derived CDR1 and CDR2 are MDHEN and SYDVKM. This CDR3 has 15 residues. CDR3 nucleotides: TGTGCCAGCAGCACGGCAGGGGGAACTAATGAAAAACTGTTTTTT. It encodes CASSTAGGTNEKLFF. Filled out from reference TRBV28 and TRBJ1-4, the complete variable domain reads DVKVTQSSRYLVKRTGEKVFLECVQDMDHENMFWYRQDPGLGLRLIYFSYDVKMKEKGDIPEGYSVSREKKERFSLILESASTNQTSMYLCASSTAGGTNEKLFFGSGTQLSVL.

This sequence joins TRBV24-1 and TRBJ2-4; 8 nucleotides agree with TRBD1. This CDR3 is built from 15 residues. With V trimmed by 5 bases and J by 3 bases, 5 bases remained unmatched. Germline loops: CDR1 KGHDR, CDR2 SFDVKD. The CDR3 spells CATSAQGAGKNIQYF. The CDR3, as DNA: TGTGCCACCAGTGCCCAGGGGGCTGGCAAAAACATTCAGTACTTC.

V gene TRBV10-1 combines with J gene TRBJ1-2, with 7 bases matching TRBD1. The CDR3 totals 13 residues. The J segment lost 3 bases and the V segment lost 2 bases, leaving 0 bases of the junction unmatched. The germline V gene encodes CDR1 WNHNN and CDR2 SYGVQD (reference sequence). In DNA, the CDR3 is TGCGCCAGCAGTGAGGACAGGGACTATGGCTACACCTTC. This sequence encodes CASSEDRDYGYTF.

The rearrangement links TRBV29-1 to TRBJ1-5; 7 nucleotides align to TRBD1. Looked up from germline, CDR1 is SQVTM and CDR2 is ANQGSEA. The V and J ends lost 0 bases and 9 bases, in that order; junction bases with no gene match: 8. The CDR3 sequence is 14 residues long. The CDR3 DNA is TGCAGCGTTGAAGATGGGGACAGCACAGGGCCCCAGCATTTT. Translated: CSVEDGDSTGPQHF.

The chain employs TRBV27 and TRBJ2-5; D is unclear. CDR1 MNHEY and CDR2 SMNVEV come from the germline V gene (reference sequence). V dropped 0 bases and J dropped 3 bases, with 14 bases sitting between them. The CDR3 consists of 16 residues. This chain's CDR3 is CASSLSRGNREETQYF. DNA of the CDR3: TGTGCCAGCAGTTTATCGCGAGGCAATCGGGAAGAGACCCAGTACTTC.

This rearrangement joins TRBV5-1 to TRBJ2-6; 8 bases are shared with TRBD1. The CDR3 sequence is 18 residues long. J was trimmed by 4 bases and V by 4 bases; bases with no gene match: 13. Looked up from germline, CDR1 is SGHRS and CDR2 is YFSETQ. CDR3 protein: CASSRTGNRAGGANVLTF. CDR3 nucleotide sequence: TGCGCCAGCAGCCGGACAGGGAATAGAGCGGGCGGGGCCAACGTCCTGACTTTC.

This clone was counted between two and nine times. V and J are TRBV5-8 and TRBJ1-5; maybe TRBD1 (5 bases). The V and J ends lost 10 bases and 6 bases respectively, with 14 bases between them. Germline-derived CDR1 and CDR2 are SGHTS and YDEGEE. The CDR3 spans 12 residues. CDR3 loop: CASRWQGQPQHF. The CDR3 nucleotides are TGTGCCTCCCGGTGGCAGGGTCAGCCCCAGCATTTT.

The genes are TRBV28 and TRBJ2-4; 10 nucleotides line up with TRBD1. This CDR3 comprises 15 residues. CDR1 is MDHEN, CDR2 SYDVKM, per germline. V trimming: 5 bases; J trimming: 6 bases; junction bases outside the gene matches: 7. CDR3 coding DNA: TGTGCCAGCAGTCGTCGGACAGGGGGATTAAACATTCAGTACTTC. This sequence encodes CASSRRTGGLNIQYF.

The V call is TRBV6-5, the J call TRBJ1-1, with TRBD1 matching 10 bases. Germline V gene data show CDR1 as MNHEY and CDR2 as SVGAGI. V shed 6 bases, J shed 7 bases, and the junction held 8 bases outside the gene matches. The CDR3 covers 14 residues. Here the CDR3 DNA reads TGTGCCAGCAGCCCCCTCGACAGGGGGCTTGAAGCTTTCTTT. It specifies CASSPLDRGLEAFF.

The chain couples TRBV30 to TRBJ2-7; no reliable D call. V lost 4 bases to trimming and J lost 4 bases, with 14 bases between them. Per germline, CDR1 GTSNPN and CDR2 SVGIG (reference sequence). The CDR3 covers 13 residues. Here the CDR3 reads CAWTRGEPYEQYF. CDR3 nucleotide sequence: TGTGCCTGGACGCGAGGAGAGCCGTACGAGCAGTACTTC.

The chain is built from TRBV6-5 and TRBJ1-1; D remains unclear. Germline V gene data show CDR1 as MNHEY and CDR2 as SVGAGI. This CDR3 contains 13 residues. V lost 5 bases and J 5 bases, leaving 12 bases between the germline ends. The CDR3 DNA is TGTGCCAGCAGTACTACACGGGATACTGAAGCTTTCTTT. It codes for CASSTTRDTEAFF.

V gene TRBV18 combines with J gene TRBJ1-6; TRBD1 is a possible D gene (6 bases). This CDR3 region has 15 residues. From germline, CDR1 is KGHSH and CDR2 LQKENI. With 1 base removed from V and 7 bases from J, the gap between germline ends came to 11 bases. The CDR3: CASSPLGQGNSPLHF. CDR3 sequence (DNA): TGTGCCAGCTCACCACTTGGGCAGGGGAATTCACCCCTCCACTTT.

The rearrangement links TRBV19 to TRBJ2-1, with D possibly matching TRBD1 (6 bases). V was shortened by 6 bases and J by 7 bases, with 16 bases between the two germline ends. Germline values: CDR1 LNHDA, CDR2 SQIVND (reference sequence). The CDR3 is 14 residues long. The CDR3 DNA reads as TGTGCCAGTAGCGGACCATCTAGGGGGAATGAGCAGTTCTTC. Protein sequence: CASSGPSRGNEQFF.

The chain links TRBV27 to TRBJ2-5, with D perhaps TRBD1 (5 bases). V lost 1 base and J lost 3, with 9 bases in between. Germline V gene data show CDR1 as MNHEY and CDR2 as SMNVEV (reference sequence). The CDR3 consists of 14 residues. CDR3 protein: CASSLLGVEETQYF. In DNA, the CDR3 is TGTGCCAGCAGTTTATTAGGGGTTGAAGAGACCCAGTACTTC.

The rearrangement uses TRBV20-1 and TRBJ1-5, with 9 nucleotides matching TRBD1. The V gene end was trimmed by 3 bases and the J gene end by 4 bases; junction bases not matched to a gene: 7. The CDR3 spans 15 residues. Germline-derived CDR1 and CDR2 are DFQATT and SNEGSKA (reference sequence). The CDR3 spells CSASQVTGGNQPQHF. The CDR3 coding sequence is TGCAGTGCTAGTCAGGTGACAGGGGGTAATCAGCCCCAGCATTTT.

The chain has TRBV29-1 and TRBJ1-1; 9 bases line up with TRBD1. V shed 7 bases and J 10 bases; nucleotides not matched to a gene: 10. CDR1 and CDR2 from the germline V gene are SQVTM and ANQGSEA. The CDR3 loop spans 12 amino acids. The CDR3 nucleotides are TGCAGCGCCGGGACAGGGCTGGGGGGAGCTTTCTTT. Protein product: CSAGTGLGGAFF.

This clone was recorded once. V and J are TRBV11-3 and TRBJ2-1; 13 bases match TRBD2. Germline V gene data show CDR1 as SGHNT and CDR2 as YENEEA. This CDR3 contains 16 residues. Trimming at V came to 2 bases and at J to 8 bases, leaving 6 bases not matched to a gene. The CDR3 DNA reads as TGTGCCAGCAGCTTAAGGACTAGCGGGAGTCTGGATGAGCAGTTCTTC. Translation: CASSLRTSGSLDEQFF.

This clone has only a few counts. This chain connects TRBV2 to TRBJ2-5, with unresolved D. CDR3 length: 13 amino acids. V shed 6 bases and J shed 5 bases, with 13 bases lying between them. The germline gives CDR1 SNHLY, CDR2 FYNNEI. The CDR3 DNA sequence: TGTGCCAGCAGGTCTTTCCGGGTGGAGACCCAGTACTTC. Amino acid sequence: CASRSFRVETQYF. The whole variable domain, remainder taken from reference TRBV2 and TRBJ2-5, is EPEVTQTPSHQVTQMGQEVILRCVPISNHLYFYWYRQILGQKVEFLVSFYNNEISEKSEIFDDQFSVERPDGSNFTLKIRSTKLEDSAMYFCASRSFRVETQYFGPGTRLLVL.